One and the same sample provided the 20 T cell receptor beta chains below, sequenced in a study of cytomegalovirus exposure and HLA in healthy donors (dated by TCRdb to the late 2010s). Libraries were built with the immunoSEQ multiplex PCR assay. The multiplex PCR relied on a mix of 60 forward primers for TCR Vbeta segments and 13 reverse primers for TCR Jbeta segments. Imported from immuneACCESS, the table was reduced by TCRdb to in-frame sequences with V and J called. These copies leave out some clones; in studies compared against another copy, an unresolved V gene accounts for under half, and the cause of the remainder is not known. The sample yields 85,000 to 90,000 clones; about 67% were counted once. Clones ranked in the top ten supply under 2.5% of the sample. Sequences were obtained from PBMCs. All receptors come from a man aged 25-45 years in good health and CMV-seronegative.

The gene calls are TRBV27 and TRBJ1-4; D is unresolved. This CDR3 has 15 amino acids. Germline CDR1 is MNHEY and CDR2 is SMNVEV (reference sequence). Trimming took 0 bases from V and 1 from J, leaving 6 bases between them. The CDR3 DNA is TGTGCCAGCAGTTTATCTACGGTAACTAATGAAAAACTGTTTTTT. Protein sequence: CASSLSTVTNEKLFF.

The J gene is TRBJ2-3, the V gene TRBV19; maybe TRBD2 (7 bases). The CDR3 runs to 15 residues. CDR1 LNHDA and CDR2 SQIVND come from the germline V gene (reference sequence). V lost 3 bases to trimming and J lost 5 bases, with 15 bases between them. The DNA of the CDR3 is TGTGCCAGTAGTATGCCGGGGGGCGGGGAAGATACGCAGTATTTT. This translates into CASSMPGGGEDTQYF.

The V call is TRBV5-1, the J call TRBJ2-3, with D tentatively TRBD2 (6 bases). V gave up 1 base and J gave up 1 base, with 13 bases separating them. The CDR3 is 16 residues long. Germline V gives CDR1 SGHRS, CDR2 YFSETQ. The CDR3 sequence: CASSLTGDGGTDTQYF. Here the CDR3 DNA reads TGCGCCAGCAGCTTGACGGGAGACGGGGGCACAGATACGCAGTATTTT.

The rearrangement links TRBV5-6 to TRBJ2-7; 14 bases fit TRBD2. V shed 5 bases and J 2 bases; nucleotides not matched to a gene: 9. The germline gives CDR1 SGHDT, CDR2 YYEEEE. This CDR3 comprises 17 residues. In nucleotides, the CDR3 is TGTGCCAGCAGTTTTGGACTAGCGGGAGGCGGGCCCTACGAGCAGTACTTC. It is translated as CASSFGLAGGGPYEQYF. The full variable domain, completed using reference TRBV5-6 and TRBJ2-7, is DAGVTQSPTHLIKTRGQQVTLRCSPKSGHDTVSWYQQALGQGPQFIFQYYEEEERQRGNFPDRFSGHQFPNYSSELNVNALLLGDSALYLCASSFGLAGGGPYEQYFGPGTRLTVT.

V usage is TRBV9 and J usage is TRBJ2-1; D uncertain. The germline CDR1 and CDR2 sequences are SGDLS and YYNGEE. V dropped 4 bases and J dropped 0 bases, with 14 bases sitting between them. The CDR3 spans 16 residues. CDR3 coding DNA: TGTGCCAGCAGCCCCGGCCTGTCTAGCTCCTACAATGAGCAGTTCTTC. It encodes CASSPGLSSSYNEQFF.

This sequence joins TRBV19 and TRBJ1-1; 7 bases align to TRBD1. Germline CDR1 and CDR2: LNHDA and SQIVND (reference sequence). Trimming at V came to 5 bases and at J to 1 base, leaving 4 bases not matched to a gene. CDR3 length equals 14 residues. The CDR3: CASSVNRGNTEAFF. The CDR3 DNA sequence: TGTGCCAGTAGTGTAAACAGGGGGAACACTGAAGCTTTCTTT.

This clone was recorded only once. V gene TRBV2 combines with J gene TRBJ1-5; D remains ambiguous. Germline assignment: CDR1 SNHLY and CDR2 FYNNEI. V lost 6 bases to trimming and J lost 8 bases, with 14 bases between them. The CDR3 loop spans 13 amino acids. CDR3 in amino acids: CASRGTQSEPQHF. Here the CDR3 DNA reads TGTGCCAGCAGGGGCACACAATCGGAGCCCCAGCATTTT.

This clone came up a few times. The chain is built from TRBV27 and TRBJ1-4; maybe TRBD1 (6 bases). V lost 3 bases, J lost 4 bases, and 15 bases lay in between. The V gene's germline CDR1 is MNHEY and CDR2 SMNVEV (reference sequence). The length of the CDR3 is 16 residues. The CDR3 region has the DNA TGTGCCAGCAGTTTTGCAGGGGAGATGGGTAATGAAAAACTGTTTTTT. It specifies CASSFAGEMGNEKLFF. Filled out from reference TRBV27 and TRBJ1-4, the complete variable domain reads EAQVTQNPRYLITVTGKKLTVTCSQNMNHEYMSWYRQDPGLGLRQIYYSMNVEVTDKGDVPEGYKVSRKEKRNFPLILESPSPNQTSLYFCASSFAGEMGNEKLFFGSGTQLSVL.

J is TRBJ1-2 and V is TRBV4-1; 10 nucleotides agree with TRBD1. Germline CDR1 MGHRA, CDR2 YSYEKL. This CDR3 has 15 residues. The trim removed 3 bases at V and 8 bases at J, leaving 9 bases unmatched. CDR3 bases: TGCGCCAGCAGCCACTCTCGACAGGGGGCGCAGGGCTACACCTTC. It codes for CASSHSRQGAQGYTF.

CDR3 protein: CASSWAAQVYNEQFF. For the CDR3, the DNA is TGTGCCAGCAGCTGGGCCGCGCAGGTCTACAATGAGCAGTTCTTC. The rearrangement uses TRBV6-5 and TRBJ2-1, with no clear D. Looked up from germline, CDR1 is MNHEY and CDR2 is SVGAGI. Trimming left V 6 bases short and J 3 bases short, with 15 bases between. The CDR3 consists of 15 residues.

This clone has more than one count but fewer than ten. The V gene is TRBV4-1, the J gene TRBJ2-5; 10 nucleotides line up with TRBD2. Trimming at V came to 0 bases and at J to 4 bases, leaving 11 bases not matched to a gene. Germline-derived CDR1 and CDR2 are MGHRA and YSYEKL. This CDR3 contains 18 residues. CDR3 DNA: TGCGCCAGCAGCCAAGATTCAGGCTTCCCTAGCGGGGGAGAGACCCAGTACTTC. Protein: CASSQDSGFPSGGETQYF.

The table lists this clone with a few counts. The chain uses TRBV21-1 and TRBJ2-2; TRBD2, the table's D call, lacks a check against the DNA. TRBV21-1 has pseudogene status. CDR3 length: 15 amino acids. In DNA, the CDR3 is TGTGCCAGCAGCAAAGATCGGGTAGTCACCGGGGAGCTGTTTTTT. The encoded protein is CASSKDRVVTGELFF.

The V gene is TRBV27, the J gene TRBJ1-2, with 7 bases lining up with TRBD1. This CDR3 is built from 13 residues. Germline V gene data show CDR1 as MNHEY and CDR2 as SMNVEV (reference sequence). The ends lost 10 bases at V and 3 bases at J; junction bases unmatched: 8. The CDR3 sequence: CAIPGTGDYGYTF. The CDR3 nucleotides read TGTGCCATCCCCGGAACAGGGGACTATGGCTACACCTTC.

V usage is TRBV7-9 and J usage is TRBJ2-7, with 12 nucleotides matching TRBD2. In germline, CDR1 is SEHNR, CDR2 FQNEAQ (reference sequence). The CDR3 length is 14 residues. Trimming cost V 1 base and J 6 bases; bases outside gene matches: 1. This CDR3 reads CASSLVLAGGEQYF. CDR3 DNA: TGTGCCAGCAGCTTAGTACTAGCGGGAGGCGAGCAGTACTTC.

This clone has just one count. The rearrangement joins TRBV5-1 to TRBJ1-4; 11 bases agree with TRBD1. The germline V gene has CDR1 SGHRS and CDR2 YFSETQ. The CDR3 is 15 amino acids. The junction had 6 bases not matched to a gene; V was cut back by 4 bases and J by 7 bases. Written as DNA, the CDR3 is TGCGCCAGCAGCCCCGGACAGGGGGCGGTTGAAAAACTGTTTTTT. Residues: CASSPGQGAVEKLFF.

The gene calls are TRBV29-1 and TRBJ1-1; 10 nucleotides match TRBD1. The CDR3 length is 16 residues. CDR1 and CDR2 from the germline V gene are SQVTM and ANQGSEA. CDR3 DNA sequence: TGCAACTGCCATACAGAGACCGGGACAGGGGTGTGTCGAGCTTTCTTT. Its translation is CNCHTETGTGVCRAFF.

The rearrangement joins TRBV9 to TRBJ2-7; TRBD1 matches at 7 bases. CDR3 length: 14 residues. V lost 0 bases and J lost 4; bases outside the gene matches: 4. The germline CDR1 and CDR2 sequences are SGDLS and YYNGEE. The CDR3 coding sequence is TGTGCCAGCAGCGTAGCTGTCAGGGGGTACGAGCAGTACTTC. Residues: CASSVAVRGYEQYF.

The chain is built from TRBV5-1 and TRBJ1-5, with 9 bases aligning to TRBD1. Germline V gene lookup returns CDR1 SGHRS and CDR2 YFSETQ. There are 15 residues in the CDR3. Losses at the gene ends were 3 bases for V and 3 bases for J; bases not matched to a gene: 4. CDR3 amino acids: CASSSGQGNNQPQHF. The CDR3 DNA reads as TGCGCCAGCAGCTCGGGACAGGGAAACAATCAGCCCCAGCATTTT. The full variable domain, with the rest looked up from reference TRBV5-1 and TRBJ1-5, is KAGVTQTPRYLIKTRGQQVTLSCSPISGHRSVSWYQQTPGQGLQFLFEYFSETQRNKGNFPGRFSGRQFSNSRSEMNVSTLELGDSALYLCASSSGQGNNQPQHFGDGTRLSIL.

DNA of the CDR3: TGCAGCGCGCGCGGGGGGAACGGGGAGCTGTTTTTT. Its translation: CSARGGNGELFF. V gene TRBV29-1 combines with J gene TRBJ2-2, with 8 bases aligning to TRBD2. The CDR3 covers 12 residues. The germline CDR1 and CDR2 sequences are SQVTM and ANQGSEA. With V trimmed by 7 bases and J by 7 bases, 5 bases remained unmatched.

For the CDR3, the DNA is TGTGCCAGCAGCCCCTCGCGCAGGGGGCTTGGAAACACCATATATTTT. It encodes CASSPSRRGLGNTIYF. V gene TRBV4-2 combines with J gene TRBJ1-3; 8 bases are shared with TRBD1. Germline V gene sequence: CDR1 LGHNA, CDR2 YNFKEQ. The ends lost 4 bases at V and 3 bases at J; junction bases unmatched: 8. The CDR3 totals 16 residues.